This TCR beta chain is drawn from a study of response to subunit inactivated influenza vaccine. Study outcomes and limitations: Each seasonal influenza vaccination, the authors suggested, recruits few new T cells.

This clonotype has more than one count but fewer than ten. Its specificity is not known. MiXCR, run by TCRdb on the RT-PCR reads, gives a single entry per CDR3 protein. The sample lists about 530,000 distinct CDR3 sequences; roughly 13% were seen once. The CDR3 totals 15 residues. Trimming shortened V by 3 bases and J by 3 bases, and 15 bases separated the two germline ends. CDR1 and CDR2 (germline): LNHNV, YYDKDF (reference sequence). The material sequenced was PBMCs from blood, taken more than 35 days after vaccination. This receptor was obtained from a middle-aged man who received an inactivated influenza vaccine. This chain joins TRBV15 and TRBJ2-7; D might be TRBD2 (5 bases). As DNA, the CDR3 is TGTGCCACCAGCAGTGACCCGGACGGGAACTACGAGCAGTACTTC. It translates to CATSSDPDGNYEQYF.